This TCR beta chain was observed in a study of cytomegalovirus exposure and HLA in healthy donors. Study overall: A previous analysis identified 90 million to 140 million unique TCR beta sequences derived from 180 million or so T cells.

In nominal health when sampled, donors likely had unrecorded immune exposures nonetheless. This clone was recorded once. Its antigen is as yet unknown. The V gene lost 1 base and the J gene lost 0 bases, with 13 bases spanning the gap. Germline assignment: CDR1 SGHRS and CDR2 YFSETQ. This CDR3 has 16 residues. The PCR used 60 Vbeta and 13 Jbeta primers. Source study methods: The count from a later analysis was tens of millions of unique TCR beta chains, some 11 million of them shared. Some clones are missing from TCRdb's copy, which holds only in-frame ones; the method was immunoSEQ multiplex PCR. V, J and clone size were drawn from that table, and D and trimming were deduced from the DNA. The sample shows some 200,000 clones, approximately 82% of them seen only once. General study findings and limits: Immune exposure data for these donors was limited to CMV serostatus.

This sequence was found in a man aged 18 to 29 in good health and CMV-seronegative. Sequencing used PBMCs. This chain links TRBV5-1 with TRBJ1-1; D gene unclear. The CDR3 loop reads CASSLWAGYMNTEAFF. CDR3 DNA: TGCGCCAGCAGCTTGTGGGCCGGTTACATGAACACTGAAGCTTTCTTT.